This TCR beta chain emerged from a study of T cell responses to AZD1222 COVID-19 vaccine. General study points: Spike was spanned by vaccine-associated CD4 TCRs, with dominance at 160-218 and 743-854. Clonal diversity may have been underestimated in mostly white British donors. Two AZD1222 administrations were followed by greater Spike-specific TCR breadth and depth.

The CDR3 runs 16 residues. The ends lost 0 bases at V and 3 bases at J; junction bases unmatched: 7. Germline CDR1 and CDR2: SGHRS and YFSETQ. Pooled in the analysis were second doses at about 4 or about 12 weeks. The method was immunoSEQ multiplex PCR; TCRdb's version includes in-frame clones alone and lacks a portion of them. Counted here are 120,000 or so clones, 88% occurring once; the ten biggest clones make up approximately 3.5%. Of note for this clone: Antigen: not known.

The source material was peripheral blood, sampled 28 days after the second AZD1222 dose. The rearrangement links TRBV5-1 to TRBJ2-7, with 9 bases identical to TRBD1. This clonotype was obtained from an adult who received the AZD1222 COVID-19 vaccine. The CDR3: CASSLVGGQGLYEQYF. The DNA of the CDR3 is TGCGCCAGCAGCTTGGTTGGGGGACAGGGCCTCTACGAGCAGTACTTC.